The clone carrying this TCR beta chain has more than one count but fewer than ten. Its target is not known. Per germline, CDR1 DFQATT and CDR2 SNEGSKA (reference sequence). The CDR3 covers 13 residues. The V end was cut by 5 bases, the J end by 7 bases, with 16 bases between. Construction of TCR beta libraries relied on iRepertoire HTBI primers and on Arm-PCR targeting CDR3 regions. TCRdb ran MiXCR on the multiplex PCR reads and lists one entry per CDR3 protein. The sample holds about 530,000 distinct CDR3 sequences, about 16% seen once. Documented time point: newly diagnosed GD, antithyroid drugs for less than 3 months. Extracted PBMC RNA gave rise to the TCR library. The entry originates in a study of regulatory T cells in long-lasting Graves disease. Regarding the study as a whole: Persistent Graves' patients showed a TCR diversity that was lower than that of newly diagnosed ones.

The sample was also linked to a second study, of T cells in Graves' hyperthyroidism and ophthalmopathy.

The specimen was peripheral blood mononuclear cells (PBMCs), collected at new diagnosis, from a patient treated with antithyroid drugs. The sequence was obtained from a woman aged 35-65 years with Graves disease. The rearrangement joins TRBV20-1 to TRBJ2-3; D is unresolved. The CDR3 DNA reads as TGCAGTGCTGTGGGCCCTCTCGAGAATACGCAGTATTTT. Protein product: CSAVGPLENTQYF.